Listed below are T cell receptor beta chains from one sample, sequenced in a study of cytomegalovirus exposure and HLA in healthy donors. Using immunoSEQ multiplex PCR, the repertoire was profiled, and TCRdb retains in-frame clones only, with some absent. The sample lists roughly 180,000 clones; approximately 84% were seen once. The sequenced sample was PBMCs. Receptor source: a woman between 50 and 59 years old in good health and CMV-seropositive. Both conserved end residues are part of each CDR3. Fields, in order: J gene, V gene, clone size, D gene, CDR3 DNA, CDR3 protein. The D gene is left open where the match is weak. Where a row states a size, it is once, few, many or the class of an expanded clone; other rows omit it.

j_gene: TRBJ1-1
v_gene: TRBV14
abundance: .
d_gene: TRBD1
CDR3nt: TGTGCCAGCAGCCAAACAGGGGCCGAAGCTTTCTTT
CDR3aa: CASSQTGAEAFF

j_gene: TRBJ2-6
v_gene: TRBV18
abundance: .
d_gene: TRBD2
CDR3nt: TGTGCCAGCTCACCAAAGCGGGGGGTTTGGGCCAACGTCCTGACTTTC
CDR3aa: CASSPKRGVWANVLTF

j_gene: TRBJ2-2
v_gene: TRBV4-3
abundance: .
d_gene: .
CDR3nt: TGCGCCAGCAGCCAAGATCCCTCCACCGGGGAGCTGTTTTTT
CDR3aa: CASSQDPSTGELFF

j_gene: TRBJ2-1
v_gene: TRBV7-8
abundance: once
d_gene: .
CDR3nt: TGTGCCAGCAGCCATAGCATCTCAACAGGGAACAATGAGCAGTTCTTC
CDR3aa: CASSHSISTGNNEQFF

j_gene: TRBJ2-1
v_gene: TRBV19
abundance: .
d_gene: TRBD2
CDR3nt: TGTGCCAGTAGTGTCTCCGGGACTAGCAATGAGCAGTTCTTC
CDR3aa: CASSVSGTSNEQFF

j_gene: TRBJ1-2
v_gene: TRBV6-6
abundance: .
d_gene: .
CDR3nt: TGTGCCAGCAGTTACTCGCCAGGGCAAAATGGCTACACCTTC
CDR3aa: CASSYSPGQNGYTF

j_gene: TRBJ1-1
v_gene: TRBV7-9
abundance: .
d_gene: .
CDR3nt: TGTTCCAGCAGCTTAGTCAGGGATGAAGCTTTCTTT
CDR3aa: CSSSLVRDEAFF

j_gene: TRBJ2-3
v_gene: TRBV30
abundance: .
d_gene: TRBD2
CDR3nt: TGTGCCTGGAGTGTACCCAGCGGGGAGAGCACAGATACGCAGTATTTT
CDR3aa: CAWSVPSGESTDTQYF

j_gene: TRBJ2-1
v_gene: TRBV14
abundance: .
d_gene: .
CDR3nt: TGTGCCAGCAGCCAAGGACTGGGGGGCTACAATGAGCAGTTCTTC
CDR3aa: CASSQGLGGYNEQFF

j_gene: TRBJ1-1
v_gene: TRBV28
abundance: .
d_gene: .
CDR3nt: TGTGCCAGCAGTGTTCAGAACACTGAAGCTTTCTTT
CDR3aa: CASSVQNTEAFF

j_gene: TRBJ1-5
v_gene: TRBV6-5
abundance: .
d_gene: .
CDR3nt: TGTGCCAGCAGCCGCCTCTCCTCGGATCAGCCCCAGCATTTT
CDR3aa: CASSRLSSDQPQHF

j_gene: TRBJ2-2
v_gene: TRBV10-1
abundance: .
d_gene: TRBD1
CDR3nt: TGCGCCAGCAGTGAGAACAGGGGCGGCACCGGGGAGCTGTTTTTT
CDR3aa: CASSENRGGTGELFF

j_gene: TRBJ2-7
v_gene: TRBV27
abundance: .
d_gene: TRBD1
CDR3nt: TGTGCCAGCAGTTCGGACAGGGGCTCCTACGAGCAGTACTTC
CDR3aa: CASSSDRGSYEQYF

j_gene: TRBJ2-1
v_gene: TRBV30
abundance: once
d_gene: TRBD1
CDR3nt: TGTGCCTGGAGCTCAGTCTTCCGGGACAGGGGGTTCGATGAGCAGTTCTTC
CDR3aa: CAWSSVFRDRGFDEQFF

j_gene: TRBJ1-2
v_gene: TRBV7-3
abundance: once
d_gene: TRBD1
CDR3nt: TGTGCCAGCAGCGTCCGGGACAGGAACGTCGGCTACACCTTC
CDR3aa: CASSVRDRNVGYTF

j_gene: TRBJ2-7
v_gene: TRBV28
abundance: once
d_gene: TRBD1
CDR3nt: TGTGCCAGCAACTTACCGGGGACAGGGAGTCCCGAGCAGTACTTC
CDR3aa: CASNLPGTGSPEQYF

j_gene: TRBJ2-1
v_gene: TRBV28
abundance: .
d_gene: .
CDR3nt: TGTGCCAGCAGCCGCCGCCTAGCGTTCTCCTACAATGAGCAGTTCTTC
CDR3aa: CASSRRLAFSYNEQFF

j_gene: TRBJ2-1
v_gene: TRBV13
abundance: .
d_gene: .
CDR3nt: TGTGCCAGCAGCCCCGCAGGTTCCTACAATGAGCAGTTCTTC
CDR3aa: CASSPAGSYNEQFF

j_gene: TRBJ2-2
v_gene: TRBV29-1
abundance: .
d_gene: TRBD2
CDR3nt: TGCAGCGTTGGCGGGAGGAAGAACACCGGGGAGCTGTTTTTT
CDR3aa: CSVGGRKNTGELFF

j_gene: TRBJ2-7
v_gene: TRBV19
abundance: .
d_gene: TRBD1
CDR3nt: TGTGCCAGTAGACAGACAGGGAGATCCTACGAGCAGTACTTC
CDR3aa: CASRQTGRSYEQYF

j_gene: TRBJ1-1
v_gene: TRBV30
abundance: .
d_gene: .
CDR3nt: TGTGCCTGGAGGCCTGGGCCCACTGAAGCTTTCTTT
CDR3aa: CAWRPGPTEAFF

j_gene: TRBJ2-4
v_gene: TRBV2
abundance: .
d_gene: TRBD2
CDR3nt: TGTGCCAGCAGTGCCCCCGGAGCGGGAGGAACCAAAAACATTCAGTACTTC
CDR3aa: CASSAPGAGGTKNIQYF

j_gene: TRBJ1-1
v_gene: TRBV4-2
abundance: .
d_gene: .
CDR3nt: TGTGCCAGCAGCCAAGAGGGCACAGGGATAGGTGGAGCTTTCTTT
CDR3aa: CASSQEGTGIGGAFF

j_gene: TRBJ2-7
v_gene: TRBV7-9
abundance: once
d_gene: TRBD1
CDR3nt: TGTGCCAGCAGCTTAGCGGGACAGCCCTACGAGCAGTACTTC
CDR3aa: CASSLAGQPYEQYF

j_gene: TRBJ2-3
v_gene: TRBV7-2
abundance: .
d_gene: .
CDR3nt: TGTGCCAGCAGCTTCTACGGGGGCACAGATACGCAGTATTTT
CDR3aa: CASSFYGGTDTQYF

j_gene: TRBJ1-4
v_gene: TRBV7-2
abundance: .
d_gene: TRBD1
CDR3nt: TGTGCCAGCAGCTCGTACAGGGGCGTAAATGAAAAACTGTTTTTT
CDR3aa: CASSSYRGVNEKLFF

j_gene: TRBJ2-7
v_gene: TRBV4-3
abundance: few
d_gene: .
CDR3nt: TGCGCCAGCAGCCAAGCTGTGCAGGGCGGCGAGCAGTACTTC
CDR3aa: CASSQAVQGGEQYF

j_gene: TRBJ2-7
v_gene: TRBV5-4
abundance: .
d_gene: TRBD2
CDR3nt: TGTGCCAGCAGCTTGGTTAGCGGGTCCTACGAGCAGTACTTC
CDR3aa: CASSLVSGSYEQYF

j_gene: TRBJ1-1
v_gene: TRBV5-6
abundance: .
d_gene: .
CDR3nt: TGTGCCAGCAGCCCCTGGACCACAGGGTCTGAAGCTTTCTTT
CDR3aa: CASSPWTTGSEAFF

j_gene: TRBJ1-1
v_gene: TRBV14
abundance: .
d_gene: TRBD1
CDR3nt: TGTGCCAGCAGCCGACGGACAGGGGGATTGGAAAGGGCTTTCTTT
CDR3aa: CASSRRTGGLERAFF

j_gene: TRBJ2-1
v_gene: TRBV6-5
abundance: .
d_gene: TRBD1
CDR3nt: TGTGCCAGCAGTTACGACAGGGGGAACTATGAGCAGTTCTTC
CDR3aa: CASSYDRGNYEQFF

j_gene: TRBJ2-7
v_gene: TRBV5-5
abundance: .
d_gene: .
CDR3nt: TGTGCCAGCAGCTTGGAGCCAGGGTCCCCCCTAAGGCAGTACTTC
CDR3aa: CASSLEPGSPLRQYF

j_gene: TRBJ1-1
v_gene: TRBV7-6
abundance: few
d_gene: .
CDR3nt: TGTGCCAGCAGCTTAGCGGCGGGGACTGAAGCTTTCTTT
CDR3aa: CASSLAAGTEAFF

j_gene: TRBJ1-1
v_gene: TRBV11-2
abundance: once
d_gene: .
CDR3nt: TGTGCCAGCAGCTCCGGGGGGGAAGCTTTCTTT
CDR3aa: CASSSGGEAFF

j_gene: TRBJ1-2
v_gene: TRBV11-2
abundance: .
d_gene: .
CDR3nt: TGTGCCAGCAGCGCACCCGACAGGAGTCTCTATGGCTACACCTTC
CDR3aa: CASSAPDRSLYGYTF

j_gene: TRBJ2-1
v_gene: TRBV7-9
abundance: .
d_gene: TRBD2
CDR3nt: TGTGCCAGCAGCTCCCCAACTAGAGCGGGGGCAGAGCAGTTCTTC
CDR3aa: CASSSPTRAGAEQFF

j_gene: TRBJ2-7
v_gene: TRBV10-3
abundance: .
d_gene: .
CDR3nt: TGTGCCATCAGCCAACTAGGCTCCTACGAGCAGTACTTC
CDR3aa: CAISQLGSYEQYF

j_gene: TRBJ1-2
v_gene: TRBV7-3
abundance: .
d_gene: TRBD1
CDR3nt: TGTGCCAGCAGCTTGCAGGGGGCGCGCGGCTACACCTTC
CDR3aa: CASSLQGARGYTF

j_gene: TRBJ2-7
v_gene: TRBV30
abundance: .
d_gene: .
CDR3nt: TGTGCCTGGAGCCTCCAGGGGATCGGGACTAAGCAGTACTTC
CDR3aa: CAWSLQGIGTKQYF

j_gene: TRBJ2-5
v_gene: TRBV28
abundance: .
d_gene: .
CDR3nt: TGTGCCAGCAGTCCCATAGGGAGGACCCAGTACTTC
CDR3aa: CASSPIGRTQYF

j_gene: TRBJ2-1
v_gene: TRBV5-1
abundance: .
d_gene: TRBD1
CDR3nt: TGCGCCAGCAGCTCTTCGGCGGCTACAGGGGGCTCCTACAATGAGCAGTTCTTC
CDR3aa: CASSSSAATGGSYNEQFF

j_gene: TRBJ2-5
v_gene: TRBV5-1
abundance: once
d_gene: TRBD1
CDR3nt: TGCGCCAGCAGCTCAACAGGGGTCCAAGAGACCCAGTACTTC
CDR3aa: CASSSTGVQETQYF

j_gene: TRBJ2-5
v_gene: TRBV28
abundance: .
d_gene: .
CDR3nt: TGTGCCAGCAGCCCAAGCGGACCCCTCCAAGAGACCCAGTACTTC
CDR3aa: CASSPSGPLQETQYF

j_gene: TRBJ2-5
v_gene: TRBV28
abundance: .
d_gene: .
CDR3nt: TGTGCCTCCTCGACGCGAGTCAGGGAGACCCAGTACTTC
CDR3aa: CASSTRVRETQYF

j_gene: TRBJ2-1
v_gene: TRBV2
abundance: .
d_gene: TRBD2
CDR3nt: TGTGCCAGCACCGGACTAGCCGCCGCGAATGAGCAGTTCTTC
CDR3aa: CASTGLAAANEQFF

j_gene: TRBJ2-1
v_gene: TRBV7-3
abundance: .
d_gene: TRBD2
CDR3nt: TGTGCCAGCAGCTTAAATGCGGGGGGGCCGACTGAGCAGTTCTTC
CDR3aa: CASSLNAGGPTEQFF